The present T cell receptor (beta chain) was sequenced within a study of beta chain features in type 1 diabetes. About the study: Over all samples combined, fewer than 130,000,000 sorted cells were examined.

Notes on this clone: Its antigen is as yet unknown.

CD4+ naive, central memory, regulatory and stem cell-like memory cells were sorted via CD45RO/CCR7/CD25/CD127/CD95/CD27. Since all of the isolated RNA was reverse transcribed, expressed TCRB transcripts were what got sequenced. Produced via immunoSEQ multiplex PCR; TCRdb's table is partial and in-frame only. This sample has some 370,000 clones, with over 8.5% found just once. Germline CDR1 and CDR2: SNHLY and FYNNEI. The V end lost 4 bases, the J end lost 0 bases, and 8 bases lay between the germline ends. This CDR3 contains 14 residues. Overall study findings and caveats: Type 1 diabetes patients had TCRB CDR3s that were shorter (moderately but significantly so) in all four CD4+ subsets.

The sequencing input was central memory CD4+ T cells from blood. The rearrangement links TRBV2 to TRBJ2-3; possible D gene TRBD2, 5 bases. The clonotype comes from a man under 40 with type 1 diabetes. Here the CDR3 reads CASSGEGSTDTQYF. CDR3 sequence (DNA): TGTGCCAGCAGTGGTGAGGGTAGCACAGATACGCAGTATTTT.